The 27 T cell receptor beta chains reported below all come from one sample, sequenced in a study of shared clonotypes between healthy human individuals. The naive CD8 fraction comprised CD45RO-negative cells positively selected for CCR7 and excluded terminally differentiated effector memory CD45RA+ cells. Here immunoSEQ multiplex PCR was the method, and the copy in TCRdb shows in-frame clones only, minus some. The sample yields about 2 million clones, about 95% seen once. The specimen sequenced was naive CD8+ T cells sorted from blood. The receptor set was obtained from a man younger than 30 in good health.

This clone appeared a single time. This chain uses TRBV5-6 with TRBJ1-5; possible D gene TRBD1, 5 bases. There are 18 residues in the CDR3. V was trimmed by 3 bases and J by 0 bases, leaving 19 bases between them. CDR1 and CDR2 (germline): SGHDT, YYEEEE. CDR3 nucleotide sequence: TGTGCCAGCAGCTCCAGGGACGGGGGAGAATATAGCAATCAGCCCCAGCATTTT. Its protein product is CASSSRDGGEYSNQPQHF.

The rearrangement joins TRBV14 to TRBJ1-2; D might be TRBD1 (5 bases). The CDR3 covers 15 residues. V was trimmed by 4 bases and J by 4 bases, leaving 16 bases between them. The germline V gene has CDR1 SGHDN and CDR2 FVKESK. CDR3 residues: CASSLSDKGGYGYTF. DNA for the CDR3: TGTGCCAGCAGCCTCTCGGACAAGGGAGGCTATGGCTACACCTTC.

The chain recombines TRBV6-1 with TRBJ1-4; possible D gene TRBD1, 5 bases. The V and J ends lost 4 bases and 8 bases respectively, with 20 bases between them. CDR1 is MNHNS and CDR2 is SASEGT in the germline V gene. The CDR3 consists of 16 residues. The CDR3, as DNA: TGTGCCAGCAGTGCAAACAGGCCCAGGGAGAGGGAAAAACTGTTTTTT. Translating gives CASSANRPREREKLFF.

The genes are TRBV5-5 and TRBJ2-7, with 8 bases matching TRBD1. The CDR3 sequence is 18 residues long. J was trimmed by 1 base and V by 2 bases; bases with no gene match: 14. Germline V gene lookup returns CDR1 SGHKS and CDR2 YYEKEE (reference sequence). The CDR3 nucleotides read TGTGCCAGCAGCTTTATGCACAGGGGGTTCATAGATTCCTACGAGCAGTACTTC. It codes for CASSFMHRGFIDSYEQYF.

For the CDR3, the DNA is TGTGCCAGCAGCTTAATACCTAGCGGGGACAATGAGCAGTTCTTC. Its translation is CASSLIPSGDNEQFF. The chain carries TRBV7-9 and TRBJ2-1, with 9 bases that match TRBD2. Losses at the gene ends were 2 bases for V and 5 bases for J; bases not matched to a gene: 4. In germline, CDR1 is SEHNR, CDR2 FQNEAQ (reference sequence). The CDR3 has 15 residues.

The chain recombines TRBV25-1 with TRBJ1-6; D is ambiguous. This CDR3 is built from 12 residues. V dropped 8 bases and J dropped 11 bases, with 13 bases sitting between them. Germline values: CDR1 MGHDK, CDR2 SYGVNS. CDR3 in amino acids: CASGWVGAPLHF. CDR3 nucleotide sequence: TGTGCCAGCGGATGGGTGGGAGCACCCCTCCACTTT.

The chain uses TRBV27 and TRBJ2-5; the D call may be TRBD1 or TRBD2 (5 bases each). V shed 4 bases and J shed 5 bases, with 14 bases lying between them. CDR1 and CDR2 from the germline V gene are MNHEY and SMNVEV (reference sequence). The CDR3 is made up of 14 amino acids. The CDR3 coding sequence is TGTGCCAGCAGTTCGCGAGGGGTTCGGGAGACCCAGTACTTC. This translates into CASSSRGVRETQYF.

The chain's CDR3 is CAWSNGQSNEKLFF. The CDR3 nucleotides read TGTGCCTGGAGTAATGGACAGTCAAATGAAAAACTGTTTTTT. V and J are TRBV30 and TRBJ1-4, with D tentatively TRBD1 (6 bases). Germline lookup yields CDR1 GTSNPN and CDR2 SVGIG (reference sequence). CDR3 size: 14 residues. The germline V and J ends were trimmed by 2 bases and 5 bases, with 12 bases remaining between them.

This chain connects TRBV19 to TRBJ1-1; 9 nucleotides match TRBD1. The CDR3 is made up of 15 amino acids. The germline CDR1 and CDR2 sequences are LNHDA and SQIVND (reference sequence). The J segment lost 0 bases and the V segment lost 8 bases, leaving 7 bases of the junction unmatched. The CDR3 DNA reads as TGTGCCAGTGGAGACAGGGGGGACTTGAACACTGAAGCTTTCTTT. Residues: CASGDRGDLNTEAFF.

This clone was counted a few times. The V call is TRBV28, the J call TRBJ2-7; perhaps TRBD1 as D (6 bases). V lost 5 bases, J lost 0 bases, and 14 bases lay in between. CDR1 is MDHEN, CDR2 SYDVKM, per germline. This CDR3 is built from 15 residues. DNA for the CDR3: TGTGCCAGCAGTATCCAGACAGGATTCTCCTACGAGCAGTACTTC. The encoded protein is CASSIQTGFSYEQYF.

This chain connects TRBV15 to TRBJ1-1; TRBD1 might be the D (6 bases). This CDR3 comprises 15 residues. V lost 0 bases to trimming and J lost 7 bases, with 15 bases between them. Germline V lookup: CDR1 LNHNV, CDR2 YYDKDF (reference sequence). The DNA for the CDR3 is TGTGCCACCAGCAGAGATCGGACAGTAATCCTTGAAGCTTTCTTT. As protein: CATSRDRTVILEAFF.

The CDR3 spells CASSLFDTGVEAFF. The CDR3 DNA reads TGTGCCAGCAGTTTATTCGACACAGGGGTTGAAGCTTTCTTT. The chain recombines TRBV27 with TRBJ1-1; TRBD1 matches 7 bases. This CDR3 has 14 residues. V was clipped by 1 base and J by 7 bases; unmatched bases: 6. Looked up from germline, CDR1 is MNHEY and CDR2 is SMNVEV (reference sequence).

This chain connects TRBV7-8 to TRBJ2-5; 12 bases are shared with TRBD2. The germline CDR1 and CDR2 sequences are SGHVS and FQNEAQ. The CDR3 loop spans 21 amino acids. The V gene end was trimmed by 3 bases and the J gene end by 2 bases; junction bases not matched to a gene: 19. CDR3 nucleotide sequence: TGTGCCAGCAGCTTGAACCTAGCGGGAGGGCCCCCGCGAGGAGCACAAGAGACCCAGTACTTC. Translated: CASSLNLAGGPPRGAQETQYF.

The rearrangement uses TRBV28 and TRBJ2-7, with 12 nucleotides matching TRBD1. This CDR3 region has 15 residues. V lost 6 bases to trimming and J lost 3 bases; unmatched junction nucleotides: 6. The germline gives CDR1 MDHEN, CDR2 SYDVKM. The CDR3 DNA is TGTGCCAGCAGCCTAGGGACAGGGGGCCTCTACGAGCAGTACTTC. Translating gives CASSLGTGGLYEQYF.

This clone was counted a single time. V is TRBV10-3 and J is TRBJ2-3; D possibly corresponds to TRBD2 (6 bases). Germline V gives CDR1 ENHRY, CDR2 SYGVKD. Trimming removed 0 bases from V and 5 bases from J, with 9 bases in between. The CDR3 extends over 14 amino acids. The CDR3 coding sequence is TGTGCCATCAGTGAGTCACTAGCAGTAGATACGCAGTATTTT. Translated, it gives CAISESLAVDTQYF.

The chain has TRBV7-9 and TRBJ2-5; 8 bases are a match to TRBD2. Looked up from germline, CDR1 is SEHNR and CDR2 is FQNEAQ (reference sequence). There are 14 residues in the CDR3. V lost 5 bases to trimming and J lost 4 bases; unmatched junction nucleotides: 6. The CDR3 DNA is TGTGCCAGCAGCCATACCACTAGCGGAGAGACCCAGTACTTC. It specifies CASSHTTSGETQYF.

V gene TRBV12-5 combines with J gene TRBJ2-7; weak D call: TRBD2 (6 bases). Germline lookup yields CDR1 LGHNT and CDR2 FRNRAP. The CDR3 length is 13 residues. V shed 5 bases and J shed 3 bases, with 11 bases lying between them. The CDR3 DNA sequence: TGTGCTAGTGGTCGGAGGGGAGGCTACGAGCAGTACTTC. This sequence encodes CASGRRGGYEQYF.

This clone was seen just once. A much larger clone differs by one base, so this may be a read error. DNA for the CDR3: TGTGCCAGCAGCGTAAGAGGGGGGACTGAAGCTTTCTTT. It codes for CASSVRGGTEAFF. The rearrangement links TRBV6-5 to TRBJ1-1; TRBD1 is a possible D gene (6 bases). From germline, CDR1 is MNHEY and CDR2 SVGAGI. Trimming cost V 6 bases and J 5 bases, with 13 bases left between them. The CDR3 is 13 residues long.

This chain uses TRBV9 with TRBJ1-2, with 7 positions matching TRBD1. The CDR3 runs 17 residues. Trimming took 3 bases from V and 4 from J; bases not matched to a gene: 15. Germline V gene lookup returns CDR1 SGDLS and CDR2 YYNGEE. The DNA for the CDR3 is TGTGCCAGCAGCGCACTTAACCCAGGGGGGACGGGCTATGGCTACACCTTC. Its translation is CASSALNPGGTGYGYTF. Variable domain in full (rest from reference TRBV9 and TRBJ1-2): DSGVTQTPKHLITATGQRVTLRCSPRSGDLSVYWYQQSLDQGLQFLIQYYNGEERAKGNILERFSAQQFPDLHSELNLSSLELGDSALYFCASSALNPGGTGYGYTFGSGTRLTVV.

In this sample, this clone turned up a few times. V usage is TRBV14 and J usage is TRBJ2-7; 10 bases are a match to TRBD2. The CDR3 consists of 14 residues. Germline lookup yields CDR1 SGHDN and CDR2 FVKESK. J lost 4 bases, V lost 1 base, and 1 base had no gene match. As DNA, the CDR3 is TGTGCCAGCAGCCAAGGGACTAGCGGATACGAGCAGTACTTC. Residues: CASSQGTSGYEQYF.

V usage is TRBV19 and J usage is TRBJ1-1; a weak D match, TRBD1 (6 bases). The V gene lost 0 bases and the J gene lost 0 bases, with 11 bases spanning the gap. The germline gives CDR1 LNHDA, CDR2 SQIVND (reference sequence). The CDR3 extends over 16 amino acids. The CDR3, as DNA: TGTGCCAGTAGTATAGAAGAAGGGACAATGAACACTGAAGCTTTCTTT. It codes for CASSIEEGTMNTEAFF.

The sample holds one count of this clone. CDR3 nucleotides: TGTGCCAGCAGTAACAGGGGAATCGATCAGCCCCAGCATTTT. Amino acids: CASSNRGIDQPQHF. The rearrangement uses TRBV28 and TRBJ1-5; 7 positions agree with TRBD1. The germline V gene encodes CDR1 MDHEN and CDR2 SYDVKM. The V and J ends lost 5 bases and 5 bases, in that order; junction bases with no gene match: 6. The CDR3 totals 14 residues.

The chain combines TRBV10-2 with TRBJ2-2, with D possibly TRBD2 on 5 matching bases. Trimming left V 7 bases short and J 8 bases short, with 11 bases between. Germline assignment: CDR1 WSHSY and CDR2 SAAADI. The CDR3 is 12 residues long. The CDR3 loop is CASTGRVGELFF. Here the CDR3 DNA reads TGCGCCAGCACTGGGCGGGTAGGGGAGCTGTTTTTT.

The chain has TRBV7-9 and TRBJ2-7, with a tentative D call TRBD2 (6 bases). The V end was cut by 4 bases, the J end by 6 bases, with 31 bases between. This CDR3 region has 19 residues. Germline V gene data show CDR1 as SEHNR and CDR2 as FQNEAQ (reference sequence). The chain's CDR3 is CASSSTYGGVSSGRVEQYF. CDR3 DNA sequence: TGTGCCAGCAGCTCAACCTACGGAGGGGTTTCCAGCGGCCGGGTCGAGCAGTACTTC. Full variable domain (outside the CDR3, taken from reference TRBV7-9 and TRBJ2-7): DTGVSQNPRHKITKRGQNVTFRCDPISEHNRLYWYRQTLGQGPEFLTYFQNEAQLEKSRLLSDRFSAERPKGSFSTLEIQRTEQGDSAMYLCASSSTYGGVSSGRVEQYFGPGTRLTVT.

The V call is TRBV10-2, the J call TRBJ2-3, with 10 bases lining up with TRBD2. The J segment lost 4 bases and the V segment lost 3 bases, leaving 10 bases of the junction unmatched. This CDR3 has 17 amino acids. Germline V CDR1 and CDR2: WSHSY, SAAADI. The CDR3 region has the DNA TGCGCCAGCAGTGAACCCGGACTAGCGGTAGCGCCAGATACGCAGTATTTT. Translation gives CASSEPGLAVAPDTQYF.

The V gene is TRBV27, the J gene TRBJ2-7; D is unresolved. V gave up 5 bases and J gave up 8 bases, with 19 bases separating them. Germline V CDR1 and CDR2: MNHEY, SMNVEV (reference sequence). The CDR3 sequence is 14 residues long. This chain's CDR3 is CASSPLIESWQQYF. The CDR3 bases are TGTGCCAGCAGTCCCCTGATCGAGAGCTGGCAGCAGTACTTC.

The CDR3 loop is CASSSTGARAYNEQFF. Here the CDR3 DNA reads TGTGCCAGCAGCTCGACCGGAGCAAGAGCCTACAATGAGCAGTTCTTC. This chain connects TRBV7-9 to TRBJ2-1; D is ambiguous. The CDR3 totals 16 residues. V lost 4 bases and J 2 bases, leaving 15 bases between the germline ends. Per germline, CDR1 SEHNR and CDR2 FQNEAQ (reference sequence).